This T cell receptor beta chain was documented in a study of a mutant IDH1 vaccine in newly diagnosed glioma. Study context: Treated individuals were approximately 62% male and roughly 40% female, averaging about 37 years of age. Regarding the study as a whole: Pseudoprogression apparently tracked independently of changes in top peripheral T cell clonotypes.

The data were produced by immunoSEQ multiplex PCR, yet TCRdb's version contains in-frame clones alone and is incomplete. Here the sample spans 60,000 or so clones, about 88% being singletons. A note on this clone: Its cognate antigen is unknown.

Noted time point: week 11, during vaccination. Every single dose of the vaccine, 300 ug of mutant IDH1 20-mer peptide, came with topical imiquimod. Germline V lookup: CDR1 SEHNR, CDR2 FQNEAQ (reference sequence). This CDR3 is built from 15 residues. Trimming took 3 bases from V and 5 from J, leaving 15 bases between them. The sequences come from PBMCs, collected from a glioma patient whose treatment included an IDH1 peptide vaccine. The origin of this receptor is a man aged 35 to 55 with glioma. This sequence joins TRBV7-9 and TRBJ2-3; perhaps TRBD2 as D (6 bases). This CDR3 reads CASSLVRAGRDTQYF. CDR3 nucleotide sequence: TGTGCCAGCAGCTTGGTCAGGGCGGGGCGAGATACGCAGTATTTT. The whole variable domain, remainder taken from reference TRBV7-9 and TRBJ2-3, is DTGVSQNPRHKITKRGQNVTFRCDPISEHNRLYWYRQTLGQGPEFLTYFQNEAQLEKSRLLSDRFSAERPKGSFSTLEIQRTEQGDSAMYLCASSLVRAGRDTQYFGPGTRLTVL.